What follows are 15 T cell receptor beta chains derived from one specimen sequenced in a study of T cell repertoires in aging, cancer and after chemotherapy (dated by TCRdb to about 2019). These reads were obtained on an Illumina MiSeq. Using a mixed TRB-A/B primer pool, multiplex touch-down PCR amplified rearranged TRB sequences covering the V, D and J segments. TCRdb reprocessed the public reads (quality trimming at Q25 with fastp, clone calling with MiXCR) and kept in-frame beta chains. Records with the same CDR3 protein are collapsed into one entry carrying the most frequent genes and DNA. The sample has about 2,900 distinct CDR3 sequences on record, 25% to 35% of them singletons. The biggest ten clones account for more than 7% of the sample. TCR beta rearrangements were amplified from genomic DNA extracted from peripheral blood rather than from sorted cells or RNA. Sequencing input: blood. The receptor set was obtained from a human donor with a solid tumor.

A few counts support this clonotype. The J gene is TRBJ2-1, the V gene TRBV12-3 or TRBV12-4, with TRBD1 matching 11 bases. The CDR3 has 15 residues. The junction had 7 bases not matched to a gene; V was cut back by 6 bases and J by 6 bases. CDR3 residues: CASREPGQGVNEQFF. CDR3 in DNA: TGTGCCAGCAGGGAACCGGGACAGGGGGTCAATGAGCAGTTCTTC.

In this sample, this clonotype turned up a few times. The rearrangement uses TRBV18 and TRBJ2-7, with D possibly being TRBD1 (6 bases). V lost 1 base and J 1 base, leaving 8 bases between the germline ends. This CDR3 has 14 amino acids. Germline V gives CDR1 KGHSH, CDR2 LQKENI. CDR3 coding DNA: TGTGCCAGCTCACCACAGGACAGTTCCTACGAGCAGTACTTC. Translation gives CASSPQDSSYEQYF.

This clonotype ranks as medium-sized. This chain links TRBV6-1 with TRBJ1-2, with D possibly matching TRBD1 (5 bases). Germline CDR1 is MNHNS and CDR2 is SASEGT. Trimming stripped 3 bases from V and 1 base from J, with 9 bases between. The CDR3 has 14 residues. The CDR3 DNA follows: TGTGCCAGCAGTGATCAACAGGTTAACTATGGCTACACCTTC. Its protein is CASSDQQVNYGYTF.

The chain is built from TRBV6-1 and TRBJ1-2; 9 bases fit TRBD1. The germline V gene has CDR1 MNHNS and CDR2 SASEGT. Trimming took 3 bases from V and 4 from J; bases not matched to a gene: 6. CDR3 length: 15 amino acids. CDR3 amino acids: CASSDTGQGSYGYTF. In DNA, the CDR3 is TGTGCCAGCAGTGATACGGGACAGGGCAGCTATGGCTACACCTTC.

This clonotype was observed a few times. DNA for the CDR3: TGTGCCAGCAGCCAAGTGCGGGAGCGCACAGATACGCAGTATTTT. Residues: CASSQVRERTDTQYF. V and J are TRBV5-4 and TRBJ2-3; 7 bases fit TRBD2. Per germline, CDR1 SGHNT and CDR2 YYREEE (reference sequence). This CDR3 spans 15 amino acids. Trimming cost V 4 bases and J 1 base; bases outside gene matches: 6.

This clonotype is classed as medium-sized. This sequence joins TRBV5-4 and TRBJ2-5, with no clear D. Trimming pared 2 bases from V and 3 bases from J, leaving 14 bases between. The CDR3 is made up of 15 amino acids. Germline CDR1 is SGHNT and CDR2 is YYREEE (reference sequence). The CDR3 sequence is CASSLRLDSKETQYF. Here the CDR3 DNA reads TGTGCCAGCAGCTTAAGACTCGACTCAAAAGAGACCCAGTACTTC.

The chain uses TRBV7-6 and TRBJ1-3; D gene ambiguous. The germline CDR1 and CDR2 sequences are SGHVS and FNYEAQ. Trimming took 2 bases from V and 3 from J, leaving 5 bases between them. The CDR3 has 13 residues. The CDR3 reads CASSLTFGNTIYF. The DNA for the CDR3 is TGTGCCAGCAGCTTAACCTTTGGAAACACCATATATTTT.

Note on this clonotype: Since a much larger clone is just one base distant, this may be a read error. The chain couples TRBV15 to TRBJ1-4; D perhaps matches TRBD1 (6 bases). CDR1 and CDR2 from the germline V gene are LNHNV and YYDKDF (reference sequence). Trimming took 5 bases from V and 8 from J, leaving 18 bases between them. This CDR3 is 15 amino acids long. The CDR3 DNA sequence: TGTGCCACCAGCGCCCCCCGGGAGGGGACAGAAAAACTGTTTTTT. Protein: CATSAPREGTEKLFF.

Judged by abundance, this clonotype is medium-sized. The chain carries TRBV12-3 or TRBV12-4 and TRBJ2-7, with TRBD1 matching 8 bases. The J segment lost 1 base and the V segment lost 1 base, leaving 0 bases of the junction unmatched. The CDR3 sequence is 14 residues long. The CDR3 here is CASSLGQGSYEQYF. CDR3 nucleotides: TGTGCCAGCAGTTTAGGACAGGGGTCCTACGAGCAGTACTTC.

This chain links TRBV24-1 with TRBJ2-7; TRBD1 agrees at 9 bases. The CDR3 loop spans 14 amino acids. Germline CDR1 reads KGHDR; CDR2 reads SFDVKD. V lost 12 bases to trimming and J lost 3 bases; unmatched junction nucleotides: 11. CDR3 loop: CAPKPRDRVYEQYF. The DNA for the CDR3 is TGTGCCCCTAAACCCAGGGACAGGGTCTACGAGCAGTACTTC.

By proportion, this clonotype is medium-sized. The chain recombines TRBV19 with TRBJ1-1, with a possible D match to TRBD1 (6 bases). Trimming shortened V by 3 bases and J by 0 bases, and 11 bases separated the two germline ends. Per germline, CDR1 LNHDA and CDR2 SQIVND (reference sequence). The CDR3 runs 15 residues. For the CDR3, the DNA is TGTGCCAGTAGTATGGGGGGGACATTGAACACTGAAGCTTTCTTT. It yields the protein CASSMGGTLNTEAFF.

Relative to its sample, this clonotype is medium-sized. The V gene is TRBV12-3 or TRBV12-4, the J gene TRBJ1-1; no definite D call. There are 13 residues in the CDR3. The V end lost 3 bases, the J end lost 1 base, and 6 bases lay between the germline ends. The chain's CDR3 is CASSLGPNTEAFF. The CDR3 region has the DNA TGTGCCAGCAGTTTGGGCCCGAACACTGAAGCTTTCTTT.

The chain recombines TRBV7-2 with TRBJ1-2; 10 nucleotides line up with TRBD1. The trim removed 5 bases at V and 6 bases at J, leaving 3 bases unmatched. Germline V gives CDR1 SGHTA, CDR2 FQGNSA. CDR3 length equals 13 residues. As DNA, the CDR3 is TGTGCCAGCAGCCAAGGGACAGGGGATGGCTACACCTTC. The encoded protein is CASSQGTGDGYTF.

By share, this clonotype ranks as medium-sized (0.01 to 0.1%). This chain joins TRBV6-5 and TRBJ2-7; D is ambiguous. Germline CDR1 is MNHEY and CDR2 is SVGAGI. V lost 6 bases and J lost 2, with 8 bases in between. The CDR3 contains 12 residues. The chain's CDR3 is CASRKATYEQYF. In DNA, the CDR3 is TGTGCCAGCAGGAAGGCGACCTACGAGCAGTACTTC.

In this sample, this clonotype turned up a few times. V gene TRBV5-6 combines with J gene TRBJ1-4, with 9 bases aligning to TRBD1. The CDR3 loop spans 21 amino acids. V trimming: 3 bases; J trimming: 8 bases; junction bases outside the gene matches: 26. CDR1 is SGHDT, CDR2 YYEEEE, per germline. CDR3 nucleotide sequence: TGTGCCAGCAGCTCTTCACAGGGGGCTCCCCTCCTTCTCGAGACGGACGAAAAACTGTTTTTT. It codes for CASSSSQGAPLLLETDEKLFF.